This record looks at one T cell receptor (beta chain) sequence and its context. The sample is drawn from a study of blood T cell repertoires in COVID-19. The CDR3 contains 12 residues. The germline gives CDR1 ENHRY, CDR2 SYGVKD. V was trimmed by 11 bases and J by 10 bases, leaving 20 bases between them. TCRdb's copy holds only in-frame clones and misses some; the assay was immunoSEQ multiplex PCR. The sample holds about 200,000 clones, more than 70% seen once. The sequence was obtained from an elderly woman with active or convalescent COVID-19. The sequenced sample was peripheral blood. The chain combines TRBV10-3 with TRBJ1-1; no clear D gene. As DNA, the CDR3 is TGTGCCTCCCGACACGGCAGTTCGCGAGCTTTCTTT. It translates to CASRHGSSRAFF.